The 23 T cell receptor beta chains below all came from one sample that was sequenced in a study of T cells in Graves' hyperthyroidism and ophthalmopathy. TCR beta CDR3 regions were amplified from RNA transcripts. During a first-round RT-PCR of the TCR CDR3, the HTBI primer set was used. TCRdb passed the multiplex PCR reads through MiXCR, listing each CDR3 protein once. Of hundreds of thousands of distinct CDR3 sequences in the sample, less than 15% were seen once. Sequences were obtained from blood. The receptors come from a young woman with Graves' hyperthyroidism.

This clonotype was seen many times. The rearrangement uses TRBV7-9 and TRBJ2-7; 9 nucleotides match TRBD1. The ends lost 8 bases at V and 4 bases at J; junction bases unmatched: 3. The CDR3 contains 12 residues. The germline gives CDR1 SEHNR, CDR2 FQNEAQ (reference sequence). CDR3 sequence (DNA): TGTGCCAGCGAGGGACAGGGATACGAGCAGTACTTC. This codes for CASEGQGYEQYF.

This clonotype occurred many times. This sequence joins TRBV28 and TRBJ2-7, with D maybe TRBD2 (6 bases). The length of the CDR3 is 14 residues. Germline lookup yields CDR1 MDHEN and CDR2 SYDVKM. This chain's CDR3 is CVVLASKAPYEQYF. For the CDR3, the DNA is TGTGTCGTACTAGCTTCAAAGGCACCCTACGAGCAGTACTTC.

This clonotype has ten or more counts. The rearrangement joins TRBV3-1 to TRBJ2-7, with D hard to call. CDR1 is LGHDT, CDR2 YNNKEL, per germline (reference sequence). This CDR3 is built from 14 residues. V lost 4 bases, J lost 3 bases, and 13 bases lay in between. The CDR3 region is CASSPSQVGYEQYF. DNA for the CDR3: TGTGCCAGCAGCCCGTCCCAGGTAGGCTACGAGCAGTACTTC.

This chain connects TRBV10-3 to TRBJ2-5; 7 nucleotides line up with TRBD2. With 3 bases clipped from V and 5 bases from J, the junction kept 0 bases outside the gene matches. Germline V CDR1 and CDR2: ENHRY, SYGVKD. The CDR3 consists of 12 residues. CDR3 DNA sequence: TGTGCCATCAGTGACGGGGGGGAGACCCAGTACTTC. Protein sequence: CAISDGGETQYF.

The chain uses TRBV4-1 and TRBJ2-4; no definite D call. The germline V gene encodes CDR1 MGHRA and CDR2 YSYEKL. Trimming took 2 bases from V and 0 from J, leaving 8 bases between them. This CDR3 has 15 amino acids. The CDR3 protein is CASSQLVIAKNIQYF. In DNA form, the CDR3 reads TGCGCCAGCAGCCAACTGGTGATAGCCAAAAACATTCAGTACTTC.

The chain joins TRBV27 to TRBJ2-7; the D gene is possibly TRBD1 (5 bases). There are 13 residues in the CDR3. Germline values: CDR1 MNHEY, CDR2 SMNVEV (reference sequence). Deletions cut 3 bases from V and 7 bases from J, with 13 bases between. CDR3 DNA sequence: TGTGCCAGCAGTTTCAACCCGGCAGGGGAGCAGTACTTC. Residues: CASSFNPAGEQYF.

In this sample, this clonotype turned up many times. The J gene is TRBJ1-1, the V gene TRBV27; no firm D call. Trimming shortened V by 5 bases and J by 1 base, and 11 bases separated the two germline ends. The CDR3 is made up of 14 amino acids. CDR1 is MNHEY, CDR2 SMNVEV, per germline (reference sequence). DNA for the CDR3: TGTGCCAGCAGTCGTAGACCCCCGAACACTGAAGCTTTCTTT. It yields the protein CASSRRPPNTEAFF.

CDR3 region: CASSLTRGGRGQNEQYF. DNA of the CDR3: TGTGCCAGCAGCTTAACCCGAGGGGGGAGGGGGCAGAACGAGCAGTACTTC. The rearrangement links TRBV7-6 to TRBJ2-7; D may correspond to TRBD1 or TRBD2 (7 bases each). The germline V gene encodes CDR1 SGHVS and CDR2 FNYEAQ. The ends were cut back, 2 bases at V and 5 bases at J, with 22 bases in the middle. The CDR3 consists of 17 residues. Variable domain in full (rest from reference TRBV7-6 and TRBJ2-7): GAGVSQSPRYKVTKRGQDVALRCDPISGHVSLYWYRQALGQGPEFLTYFNYEAQQDKSGLPNDRFSAERPEGSISTLTIQRTEQRDSAMYRCASSLTRGGRGQNEQYFGPGTRLTVT.

This clonotype was recorded many times. The chain uses TRBV25-1 and TRBJ1-4; D is perhaps TRBD1 (5 bases). The V end was cut by 2 bases, the J end by 8 bases, with 15 bases between. CDR3 size: 15 residues. Germline CDR1 reads MGHDK; CDR2 reads SYGVNS. CDR3 sequence reads: CASSEHVSKGEKLFF. Here the CDR3 DNA reads TGTGCCAGCAGTGAACACGTGTCGAAGGGGGAAAAACTGTTTTTT.

This clonotype occurred many times. The genes are TRBV3-1 and TRBJ2-1; TRBD2 matches at 7 bases. Germline V gene data show CDR1 as LGHDT and CDR2 as YNNKEL (reference sequence). The CDR3 runs to 18 residues. V gave up 0 bases and J gave up 8 bases; unmatched junction bases: 16. The CDR3 is CASSQEGRLAVSRDEQFF. As DNA, the CDR3 is TGTGCCAGCAGCCAAGAAGGTCGCCTAGCGGTGTCGCGGGATGAGCAGTTCTTC.

The rearrangement uses TRBV20-1 and TRBJ2-5; 14 bases align to TRBD2. Germline CDR1 and CDR2: DFQATT and SNEGSKA (reference sequence). The CDR3 totals 16 residues. V trimming: 6 bases; J trimming: 2 bases; junction bases outside the gene matches: 8. The CDR3 nucleotides are TGCAGTGCCCGAGGACTAGCGGGAGGAGGGCAAGAGACCCAGTACTTC. Translation: CSARGLAGGGQETQYF.

The rearrangement links TRBV2 to TRBJ1-5, with D hard to call. The length of the CDR3 is 14 residues. Trimming took 1 base from V and 9 from J, leaving 13 bases between them. CDR1 is SNHLY, CDR2 FYNNEI, per germline. Written as DNA, the CDR3 is TGTGCCAGCAGTGAAGGGCAGCCTCTGTCGCCCCAGCATTTT. It codes for CASSEGQPLSPQHF.

The sample holds a few counts of this clonotype. V gene TRBV29-1 combines with J gene TRBJ2-1; TRBD2 is a possible D gene (5 bases). Trimming left V 8 bases short and J 3 bases short, with 17 bases between. Germline V CDR1 and CDR2: SQVTM, ANQGSEA. The CDR3 is made up of 14 amino acids. CDR3 protein: CSSVGGRLYNEQFF. The CDR3, as DNA: TGCAGCTCGGTCGGAGGCCGTCTCTACAATGAGCAGTTCTTC.

J is TRBJ2-5 and V is TRBV10-3, with D perhaps matching TRBD2 (5 bases). The CDR3 is made up of 13 amino acids. Germline loops: CDR1 ENHRY, CDR2 SYGVKD. With 2 bases removed from V and 5 bases from J, the gap between germline ends came to 9 bases. The chain's CDR3 is CAISEVGGETQYF. CDR3 nucleotide sequence: TGTGCCATCAGTGAGGTAGGAGGTGAGACCCAGTACTTC.

V gene TRBV18 combines with J gene TRBJ2-1; 14 bases line up with TRBD2. V shed 4 bases, J shed 9 bases, and the junction held 5 bases outside the gene matches. Germline V gene data show CDR1 as KGHSH and CDR2 as LQKENI. CDR3 size: 15 residues. CDR3 sequence reads: CASSRGLAGEGEQFF. The DNA for the CDR3 is TGTGCCAGCTCACGGGGACTAGCGGGAGAGGGTGAGCAGTTCTTC. Looking up the rest from reference TRBV18 and TRBJ2-1 gives the full variable domain: NAGVMQNPRHLVRRRGQEARLRCSPMKGHSHVYWYRQLPEEGLKFMVYLQKENIIDESGMPKERFSAEFPKEGPSILRIQQVVRGDSAAYFCASSRGLAGEGEQFFGPGTRLTVL.

This clonotype came up a few times. The chain couples TRBV4-2 to TRBJ1-5; unclear D gene. Germline V gene lookup returns CDR1 LGHNA and CDR2 YNFKEQ. The V and J ends lost 3 bases and 3 bases respectively, with 9 bases between them. There are 14 residues in the CDR3. Written as DNA, the CDR3 is TGTGCCAGCAGCCACAGGACTCTCAATCAGCCCCAGCATTTT. It codes for CASSHRTLNQPQHF.

The rearrangement uses TRBV4-1 and TRBJ2-7; the D gene is possibly TRBD1 (6 bases). The V end was cut by 0 bases, the J end by 3 bases, with 18 bases between. Looked up from germline, CDR1 is MGHRA and CDR2 is YSYEKL. The CDR3 totals 17 residues. The CDR3 here is CASSQDLRPQGIYEQYF. Here the CDR3 DNA reads TGCGCCAGCAGCCAAGACCTGCGACCCCAGGGGATCTACGAGCAGTACTTC.

Concerning this clonotype: This may be a read error: a much more frequent sequence differs by one nucleotide. V usage is TRBV12-3 or TRBV12-4 and J usage is TRBJ2-1, with D possibly matching TRBD1 (6 bases). Trimming took off 4 bases at V and 8 bases at J, with 24 bases between the two ends. The CDR3 is 17 residues long. CDR3 amino acids: CASSSPDTGLMGDEQFF. The CDR3 DNA reads TGTGCCAGCAGTTCCCCAGACACAGGGTTAATGGGCGATGAGCAGTTCTTC.

This clonotype was counted many times. V usage is TRBV28 and J usage is TRBJ1-4; the D gene is possibly TRBD1 (5 bases). Trimming removed 11 bases at V and 0 bases at J, with 10 bases between. Germline-derived CDR1 and CDR2 are MDHEN and SYDVKM. This CDR3 has 13 amino acids. DNA for the CDR3: TGTGCCTCTAGACAGCCAACTAATGAAAAACTGTTTTTT. As protein: CASRQPTNEKLFF.

This clonotype was counted at least ten times. The chain has TRBV6-2 or TRBV6-3 and TRBJ2-1; 7 bases align to TRBD2. The CDR3 length is 12 residues. Germline V gene sequence: CDR1 MNHEY, CDR2 SVGEGT. V shed 6 bases, J shed 12 bases, and the junction held 8 bases outside the gene matches. The chain's CDR3 is CASSLRGVVQFF. CDR3 nucleotides: TGTGCCAGCAGCCTACGGGGGGTCGTGCAGTTCTTC.

There are many counts of this clonotype. The chain uses TRBV27 and TRBJ1-1, with D perhaps TRBD1 (6 bases). The CDR3 has 15 residues. Trimming took off 2 bases at V and 0 bases at J, with 10 bases between the two ends. Germline V lookup: CDR1 MNHEY, CDR2 SMNVEV (reference sequence). The CDR3 region is CASSLQGQMNTEAFF. CDR3 coding DNA: TGTGCCAGCAGTTTACAAGGACAGATGAACACTGAAGCTTTCTTT.

V gene TRBV10-3 combines with J gene TRBJ2-1; the D is unclear. CDR3 length: 17 residues. In germline, CDR1 is ENHRY, CDR2 SYGVKD. V was cut by 4 bases and J by 9 bases, with 25 bases left in between. This CDR3 is CAISAFLSYQDRSEQFF. The DNA for the CDR3 is TGTGCCATCAGTGCGTTTCTGAGTTATCAGGATAGGAGTGAGCAGTTCTTC.

This clonotype was recorded at least ten times. The chain uses TRBV20-1 and TRBJ1-5, with unresolved D. The germline gives CDR1 DFQATT, CDR2 SNEGSKA (reference sequence). The CDR3 has 14 residues. Trimming took 0 bases from V and 2 from J, leaving 8 bases between them. The CDR3, as DNA: TGCAGTGCTAGAGATCCAGACGGCAATCAGCCCCAGCATTTT. It is translated as CSARDPDGNQPQHF.